The 28 T cell receptor beta chains in this list originate from one sample, sequenced in a study of T cell responses to AZD1222 COVID-19 vaccine. Repertoires were generated with immunoSEQ multiplex PCR, while TCRdb's copy carries only in-frame clones and drops some. The sample has approximately 150,000 clones; approximately 94% are singletons. The sequencing here drew on peripheral blood, taken on day 0 of AZD1222 vaccination. The source of these receptors is an adult in good health.

The chain has TRBV9 and TRBJ1-5; D remains ambiguous. The V gene lost 4 bases and the J gene lost 8 bases, with 13 bases spanning the gap. Germline CDR1 and CDR2: SGDLS and YYNGEE. This CDR3 contains 13 residues. The CDR3: CASSRDFIEPQHF. CDR3 sequence (DNA): TGTGCCAGCAGCAGGGATTTCATCGAGCCCCAGCATTTT.

The V and J genes are TRBV7-3 and TRBJ2-3; TRBD2 matches at 10 bases. The CDR3 extends over 16 amino acids. Germline V gives CDR1 SGHTA, CDR2 FQGTGA. Losses at the gene ends were 4 bases for V and 0 bases for J; bases not matched to a gene: 4. Here the CDR3 reads CASSWGLATSTDTQYF. Here the CDR3 DNA reads TGTGCCAGCAGCTGGGGACTAGCGACTAGCACAGATACGCAGTATTTT.

In this sample, this clone turned up once. The genes are TRBV28 and TRBJ2-1; D uncertain. CDR3 length: 13 amino acids. Per germline, CDR1 MDHEN and CDR2 SYDVKM. V was shortened by 7 bases and J by 9 bases, with 16 bases between the two germline ends. CDR3 DNA: TGTGCCAGCATAAGTGGGGTAATGGGTGAGCAGTTCTTC. This translates into CASISGVMGEQFF.

J is TRBJ1-2 and V is TRBV5-6; TRBD1 aligns across 7 bases. Trimming at V came to 4 bases and at J to 8 bases, leaving 8 bases not matched to a gene. The CDR3 spans 13 residues. CDR1 and CDR2 from the germline V gene are SGHDT and YYEEEE. Written as DNA, the CDR3 is TGTGCCAGCAGCCCGGACAGGTCCTCGGGCTACACCTTC. Translated: CASSPDRSSGYTF.

This clone is a singleton in its sample. The chain is built from TRBV7-3 and TRBJ2-3; tentative D call: TRBD2 (5 bases). Trimming took off 2 bases at V and 2 bases at J, with 8 bases between the two ends. This CDR3 has 14 residues. Germline-derived CDR1 and CDR2 are SGHTA and FQGTGA. CDR3 in amino acids: CASSLLGNTDTQYF. The CDR3, as DNA: TGTGCCAGCAGCTTACTCGGGAACACAGATACGCAGTATTTT. The variable domain in full, completed from reference TRBV7-3 and TRBJ2-3, reads GAGVSQTPSNKVTEKGKYVELRCDPISGHTALYWYRQSLGQGPEFLIYFQGTGAADDSGLPNDRFFAVRPEGSVSTLKIQRTERGDSAVYLCASSLLGNTDTQYFGPGTRLTVL.

The chain joins TRBV29-1 to TRBJ2-3; TRBD2 aligns across 12 bases. With 4 bases clipped from V and 3 bases from J, the junction kept 5 bases outside the gene matches. Germline V lookup: CDR1 SQVTM, CDR2 ANQGSEA. The CDR3 has 15 amino acids. This CDR3 is CSVVLAGGPTDTQYF. CDR3 bases: TGCAGCGTTGTTCTAGCGGGAGGGCCGACAGATACGCAGTATTTT.

This clone was found a few times. V usage is TRBV10-3 and J usage is TRBJ2-3; 8 bases align to TRBD1. Germline CDR1 reads ENHRY; CDR2 reads SYGVKD. This CDR3 contains 14 residues. V lost 5 bases, J lost 2 bases, and 3 bases stayed unmatched. CDR3 sequence reads: CAISRTGNTDTQYF. In DNA form, the CDR3 reads TGTGCCATCAGTAGGACAGGGAACACAGATACGCAGTATTTT.

This chain links TRBV6-5 with TRBJ1-3; D unclear. CDR1 MNHEY and CDR2 SVGAGI come from the germline V gene. CDR3 length: 13 amino acids. V lost 8 bases and J lost 4, with 12 bases in between. CDR3 sequence (DNA): TGTGCCAGCTTTGCTTGGGGAGGAAACACCATATATTTT. Translating it yields CASFAWGGNTIYF.

The chain joins TRBV6-2 or TRBV6-3 to TRBJ2-7; the match to TRBD2 covers 13 bases. V gave up 2 bases and J gave up 5 bases; unmatched junction bases: 0. The germline V gene encodes CDR1 MNHEY and CDR2 SVGEGT. The CDR3 loop spans 14 amino acids. The CDR3, as DNA: TGTGCCAGCAGTTACGGACTAGCGGGAGACGAGCAGTACGTC. It yields the protein CASSYGLAGDEQYV.

This chain joins TRBV6-2 or TRBV6-3 and TRBJ2-7; 9 positions match TRBD2. Germline-derived CDR1 and CDR2 are MNHEY and SVGEGT. This CDR3 is built from 18 residues. J gave up 3 bases and V 2 bases, and 14 bases lay outside the gene matches. CDR3 nucleotides: TGTGCCAGCAGTTACGCCAGCGCTACCGGGACTAGCTTCTACGAGCAGTACGTC. It translates to CASSYASATGTSFYEQYV.

The CDR3 DNA follows: TGTGCCAGCAGTTGGCGGGACAGGGGTAACCATAGCAATCAGCCCCAGCATTTT. It yields the protein CASSWRDRGNHSNQPQHF. This chain connects TRBV7-3 to TRBJ1-5, with 10 bases lining up with TRBD1. The length of the CDR3 is 18 residues. Germline V lookup: CDR1 SGHTA, CDR2 FQGTGA. The V segment lost 6 bases and the J segment 0 bases; nucleotides outside the gene matches: 11.

V is TRBV15 and J is TRBJ1-2; maybe TRBD1 (6 bases). The CDR3 is 15 amino acids. Germline V gene sequence: CDR1 LNHNV, CDR2 YYDKDF (reference sequence). V was shortened by 0 bases and J by 4 bases, with 12 bases between the two germline ends. CDR3 in amino acids: CATSRDQQGFYGYTF. CDR3 DNA sequence: TGTGCCACCAGCAGAGATCAACAGGGCTTCTATGGCTACACCTTC.

The chain combines TRBV27 with TRBJ2-5; D possibly corresponds to TRBD1 (5 bases). Trimming pared 1 base from V and 1 base from J, leaving 7 bases between. The CDR3 is 14 amino acids. Germline values: CDR1 MNHEY, CDR2 SMNVEV (reference sequence). For the CDR3, the DNA is TGTGCCAGCAGTTTATTAGGGGCCCAAGAGACCCAGTACTTC. This translates into CASSLLGAQETQYF.

The chain combines TRBV14 with TRBJ1-1; TRBD1 aligns across 7 bases. Germline V CDR1 and CDR2: SGHDN, FVKESK. This CDR3 comprises 16 residues. Trimming took 0 bases from V and 7 from J; bases not matched to a gene: 11. For the CDR3, the DNA is TGTGCCAGCAGCCAAGAGCCTGCGAATCAGGGGGATGAAGCTTTCTTT. Translated: CASSQEPANQGDEAFF.

The chain employs TRBV6-5 and TRBJ2-5; D gene unclear. The CDR3 runs 11 residues. Germline-derived CDR1 and CDR2 are MNHEY and SVGAGI. V lost 0 bases and J lost 7, with 3 bases in between. The CDR3 DNA reads TGTGCCAGCAGTTACTCGTGGACCCAGTACTTC. This sequence encodes CASSYSWTQYF.

This clone was seen only a few times. The gene calls are TRBV27 and TRBJ1-5, with a weak D call TRBD1 (6 bases). CDR1 and CDR2 from the germline V gene are MNHEY and SMNVEV (reference sequence). The V end lost 3 bases, the J end lost 2 bases, and 8 bases lay between the germline ends. CDR3 size: 14 residues. CDR3 DNA sequence: TGTGCCAGCAGTTTCAGGGGTGGCAATCAGCCCCAGCATTTT. Translated, it gives CASSFRGGNQPQHF.

The V gene is TRBV19, the J gene TRBJ1-2; tentative D call: TRBD1 (5 bases). The CDR3 length is 15 residues. The V gene's germline CDR1 is LNHDA and CDR2 SQIVND (reference sequence). Trimming took off 7 bases at V and 0 bases at J, with 15 bases between the two ends. The CDR3 region has the DNA TGTGCCAGTACCTCGTGGGGGGGAGCTAACTATGGCTACACCTTC. It is translated as CASTSWGGANYGYTF.

This clone was recorded once. The V and J genes are TRBV9 and TRBJ1-3, with D perhaps TRBD1 (6 bases). The CDR3 is made up of 14 amino acids. V lost 3 bases to trimming and J lost 4 bases, with 11 bases between them. Germline V gene sequence: CDR1 SGDLS, CDR2 YYNGEE. The CDR3 DNA sequence: TGTGCCAGCAGCGCTACAGGGTTCGGAAACACCATATATTTT. This gives the protein CASSATGFGNTIYF.

The chain uses TRBV5-6 and TRBJ2-7; no definite D call. CDR1 and CDR2 from the germline V gene are SGHDT and YYEEEE. V gave up 1 base and J gave up 4 bases, with 6 bases separating them. This CDR3 comprises 12 residues. The CDR3 DNA reads as TGTGCCAGCAGCTTGTGGGGTTACGAGCAGTACGTC. Protein sequence: CASSLWGYEQYV.

J is TRBJ1-1 and V is TRBV6-5; no reliable D call. This CDR3 has 12 amino acids. V lost 7 bases and J 5 bases, leaving 11 bases between the germline ends. CDR1 and CDR2 (germline): MNHEY, SVGAGI. The CDR3 DNA follows: TGTGCCAGCACCCCTTCCTCTACTGAAGCTTTCTTT. This translates into CASTPSSTEAFF.

The V and J genes are TRBV18 and TRBJ2-3; D remains ambiguous. The CDR3 is 14 residues long. Trimming removed 3 bases at V and 5 bases at J, with 12 bases between. CDR1 KGHSH and CDR2 LQKENI come from the germline V gene. The CDR3 bases are TGTGCCAGCTCACCTGGACCCTTCGTAGATACGCAGTATTTT. Translating gives CASSPGPFVDTQYF. The full variable domain, rest sourced from reference TRBV18 and TRBJ2-3, is NAGVMQNPRHLVRRRGQEARLRCSPMKGHSHVYWYRQLPEEGLKFMVYLQKENIIDESGMPKERFSAEFPKEGPSILRIQQVVRGDSAAYFCASSPGPFVDTQYFGPGTRLTVL.

This clone was seen once. This sequence joins TRBV2 and TRBJ2-2, with TRBD1 matching over 7 bases. V dropped 2 bases and J dropped 2; count of bases not matched to a gene: 5. This CDR3 is built from 16 residues. Germline CDR1 SNHLY, CDR2 FYNNEI. CDR3: CASSERAGGNTGELFF. CDR3 coding DNA: TGTGCCAGCAGTGAAAGGGCAGGGGGTAACACCGGGGAGCTGTTTTTT. Full variable domain (missing parts from reference TRBV2 and TRBJ2-2): EPEVTQTPSHQVTQMGQEVILRCVPISNHLYFYWYRQILGQKVEFLVSFYNNEISEKSEIFDDQFSVERPDGSNFTLKIRSTKLEDSAMYFCASSERAGGNTGELFFGEGSRLTVL.

The chain carries TRBV11-2 and TRBJ1-5; possible D gene TRBD1, 5 bases. The length of the CDR3 is 13 residues. CDR1 and CDR2 (germline): SGHAT, FQNNGV. Between the trimmed V and J ends, which lost 5 bases and 5 bases, there was a span of 10 bases. Here the CDR3 DNA reads TGTGCCAGCAGCCCCCGCAGGGATCAGCCCCAGCATTTT. The encoded protein is CASSPRRDQPQHF.

The chain employs TRBV19 and TRBJ1-5; D is perhaps TRBD1 (6 bases). CDR3 size: 16 residues. Between the trimmed V and J ends, which lost 6 bases and 5 bases, there was a span of 20 bases. The V gene's germline CDR1 is LNHDA and CDR2 SQIVND (reference sequence). CDR3 sequence reads: CASRDSPLGRYQPQHF. The CDR3 region has the DNA TGTGCCAGTAGGGACAGTCCACTCGGGCGTTATCAGCCCCAGCATTTT.

The chain couples TRBV7-8 to TRBJ1-6, with 9 bases fitting TRBD1. This CDR3 spans 16 amino acids. In germline, CDR1 is SGHVS, CDR2 FQNEAQ. Trimming removed 2 bases from V and 7 bases from J; junction bases left unmatched: 6. CDR3 sequence: CASSLHRGLSNSPLHF. The CDR3 nucleotides read TGTGCCAGCAGCTTACACAGGGGGCTGTCGAATTCACCCCTCCACTTT.

CDR3 in amino acids: CASSAGDSPRAFF. Written as DNA, the CDR3 is TGTGCCAGCAGCGCAGGGGACAGCCCTAGAGCTTTCTTT. This chain joins TRBV11-2 and TRBJ1-1, with 7 positions matching TRBD1. J was trimmed by 10 bases and V by 5 bases; bases with no gene match: 10. The CDR3 has 13 amino acids. Germline V gene sequence: CDR1 SGHAT, CDR2 FQNNGV.

This rearrangement joins TRBV30 to TRBJ2-1; tentatively, D is TRBD2 (6 bases). There are 13 residues in the CDR3. Germline V gene data show CDR1 as GTSNPN and CDR2 as SVGIG (reference sequence). Trimming cost V 1 base and J 4 bases, with 8 bases left between them. CDR3: CAWSAGLYNEQFF. The CDR3 DNA reads TGTGCCTGGAGTGCGGGACTTTACAATGAGCAGTTCTTC.

The V call is TRBV29-1, the J call TRBJ1-1; D is perhaps TRBD1 (5 bases). CDR3 size: 10 residues. CDR1 is SQVTM, CDR2 ANQGSEA, per germline. Trimming removed 2 bases at V and 10 bases at J, with 8 bases between. In nucleotides, the CDR3 is TGCAGCGTTGAATCAGGGACAGCTTTCTTT. Its translation is CSVESGTAFF.